The entry that follows covers one TCR beta chain sequence. What it binds is unknown. These data originate in a study of blood T cells in healthy people across ages. General observations from the study: Diversity of TCR beta per million T cells declined in a roughly linear way with age.

Germline-derived CDR1 and CDR2 are MNHEY and SMNVEV (reference sequence). The CDR3 has 11 residues. Trimming removed 7 bases at V and 10 bases at J, with 13 bases between. Next came a second PCR, run for roughly 6 to 11 cycles, which used a sample-barcoded 5' primer along with a J-beta primer mix. Each CDR3 protein gets one entry after TCRdb re-called the 5' RACE reads with MiXCR. The table includes about 800,000 distinct CDR3 sequences, roughly 60% detected once. The chain recombines TRBV27 with TRBJ2-5; D perhaps matches TRBD1 (6 bases). This clonotype was sampled from a man aged 30-40 years in good health. Material for sequencing was blood. CDR3 coding DNA: TGTGCCAGCACTGACAGGAGCATCCAGTACTTC. Translated, it gives CASTDRSIQYF.